Listed here are 28 T cell receptor beta chains from one sample, sequenced in a study of spatial heterogeneity in lung cancer. Findings and caveats of the study: Within tumors, counts of expanded alpha and beta TCRs tracked tumor mutation counts.

Their cognate antigens are unknown. Noted time point: sample taken at primary tumor resection. TCRdb ran MiXCR on the 5' RACE reads and lists one entry per CDR3 protein. The repertoire consists of approximately 7,000 distinct CDR3 sequences, with approximately 12% occurring once and the leading ten covering roughly 20%. The sequences come from lung tumor tissue, collected at surgery. These TCRs come from a male donor with early-stage non-small cell lung cancer.

The chain employs TRBV7-2 and TRBJ2-3, with D perhaps TRBD2 (5 bases). Germline V gives CDR1 SGHTA, CDR2 FQGNSA. CDR3 length: 15 amino acids. Trimming left V 1 base short and J 2 bases short, with 10 bases between. Written as DNA, the CDR3 is TGTGCCAGCAGCTTAGTAGGCGGGTACACAGATACGCAGTATTTT. It encodes CASSLVGGYTDTQYF.

This clonotype came up many times. The chain has TRBV20-1 and TRBJ2-3, with D perhaps matching TRBD2 (6 bases). CDR3 length: 12 residues. CDR1 and CDR2 from the germline V gene are DFQATT and SNEGSKA (reference sequence). Trimming cost V 5 bases and J 5 bases, with 11 bases left between them. The CDR3 coding sequence is TGCAGTGCTTCGGCGGGAATAGATACGCAGTATTTT. Residues: CSASAGIDTQYF.

Sample share makes this clonotype medium-sized. The chain combines TRBV5-1 with TRBJ2-5, with 10 bases lining up with TRBD2. The CDR3 has 15 residues. V gave up 0 bases and J gave up 1 base; unmatched junction bases: 0. CDR1 SGHRS and CDR2 YFSETQ come from the germline V gene. CDR3: CASSLGLAGQETQYF. The CDR3 DNA follows: TGCGCCAGCAGCTTGGGACTAGCGGGCCAAGAGACCCAGTACTTC.

This clonotype was seen ten or more times. This chain links TRBV12-3 or TRBV12-4 with TRBJ2-1, with no clear D. The germline V and J ends were trimmed by 8 bases and 4 bases, with 9 bases remaining between them. The CDR3 covers 12 residues. The CDR3 coding sequence is TGTGCCAGCGCAAACGGATACAATGAGCAGTTCTTC. Protein product: CASANGYNEQFF.

This clonotype occurred once. V is TRBV18 and J is TRBJ2-1; no definite D call. V shed 3 bases and J shed 5 bases, with 8 bases lying between them. The CDR3 is made up of 13 amino acids. Germline values: CDR1 KGHSH, CDR2 LQKENI. The CDR3 nucleotides read TGTGCCAGCTCACCTACTTCCCACAATGAGCAGTTCTTC. Its protein is CASSPTSHNEQFF.

The rearrangement uses TRBV6-1 and TRBJ1-5; D unresolved. The CDR3 contains 14 residues. Trimming removed 0 bases from V and 5 bases from J, with 8 bases in between. Germline V gene data show CDR1 as MNHNS and CDR2 as SASEGT. CDR3: CASSEALGYQPQHF. CDR3 DNA sequence: TGTGCCAGCAGTGAAGCGCTAGGCTATCAGCCCCAGCATTTT.

The J gene is TRBJ2-5, the V gene TRBV27, with D possibly being TRBD2 (5 bases). From germline, CDR1 is MNHEY and CDR2 SMNVEV (reference sequence). V lost 10 bases and J 4 bases, leaving 22 bases between the germline ends. The CDR3 has 15 amino acids. The CDR3 sequence is CATAKMNGGVETQYF. CDR3 DNA sequence: TGTGCCACCGCCAAAATGAACGGAGGTGTAGAGACCCAGTACTTC.

This clonotype was observed once. The chain links TRBV7-9 to TRBJ1-4, with D maybe TRBD1 (5 bases). Trimming pared 6 bases from V and 8 bases from J, leaving 13 bases between. This CDR3 region has 13 residues. The germline V gene has CDR1 SEHNR and CDR2 FQNEAQ (reference sequence). This CDR3 reads CASRRNGGEKLFF. CDR3 sequence (DNA): TGTGCCAGCAGACGGAACGGGGGAGAAAAACTGTTTTTT.

This chain joins TRBV2 and TRBJ2-4; D unresolved. The germline gives CDR1 SNHLY, CDR2 FYNNEI. This CDR3 has 11 amino acids. V was pared by 7 bases and J by 3 bases, with 4 bases between. Here the CDR3 reads CASTGKNIQYF. The CDR3 coding sequence is TGTGCCAGCACCGGCAAAAACATTCAGTACTTC.

By frequency in the sample, this clonotype is medium-sized (0.01 to 0.1%). Written as DNA, the CDR3 is TGTGCCAGCAGCTTAGCTAGCGGGGCTACAGATACGCAGTATTTT. Translation gives CASSLASGATDTQYF. V is TRBV7-2 and J is TRBJ2-3; 8 bases map to TRBD2. Trimming cost V 0 bases and J 3 bases; bases outside gene matches: 2. Germline loops: CDR1 SGHTA, CDR2 FQGNSA. The CDR3 runs 15 residues. The full variable domain, completed using reference TRBV7-2 and TRBJ2-3, is GAGVSQSPSNKVTEKGKDVELRCDPISGHTALYWYRQSLGQGLEFLIYFQGNSAPDKSGLPSDRFSAERTGGSVSTLTIQRTQQEDSAVYLCASSLASGATDTQYFGPGTRLTVL.

This clonotype was observed at least ten times. This chain uses TRBV7-9 with TRBJ2-5, with D perhaps given as TRBD1 or TRBD2 (6 bases each). CDR1 is SEHNR, CDR2 FQNEAQ, per germline (reference sequence). The CDR3 totals 16 residues. V shed 5 bases and J shed 2 bases, with 18 bases lying between them. CDR3 amino acids: CASSPKTGTDQETQYF. Written as DNA, the CDR3 is TGTGCCAGCAGCCCCAAAACAGGGACTGATCAAGAGACCCAGTACTTC.

This clonotype has just a few counts. The chain uses TRBV20-1 and TRBJ2-5; 9 nucleotides align to TRBD1. Germline V gives CDR1 DFQATT, CDR2 SNEGSKA (reference sequence). V lost 3 bases to trimming and J lost 3 bases; unmatched junction nucleotides: 2. This CDR3 has 13 amino acids. The CDR3 region is CSARRTGEETQYF. As DNA, the CDR3 is TGCAGTGCTAGGCGGACAGGGGAAGAGACCCAGTACTTC.

The V and J genes are TRBV18 and TRBJ2-3; 10 bases match TRBD1. Germline CDR1 reads KGHSH; CDR2 reads LQKENI. The CDR3 is 14 amino acids. The trim removed 4 bases at V and 4 bases at J, leaving 2 bases unmatched. CDR3 sequence: CASSQGTGADTQYF. The DNA of the CDR3 is TGTGCCAGCTCACAAGGGACAGGGGCAGATACGCAGTATTTT. Full variable domain (missing parts from reference TRBV18 and TRBJ2-3): NAGVMQNPRHLVRRRGQEARLRCSPMKGHSHVYWYRQLPEEGLKFMVYLQKENIIDESGMPKERFSAEFPKEGPSILRIQQVVRGDSAAYFCASSQGTGADTQYFGPGTRLTVL.

This clonotype is judged medium-sized (0.01 to 0.1%). The chain carries TRBV7-2 and TRBJ1-1; TRBD1 aligns across 8 bases. This CDR3 region has 13 residues. V trimming: 6 bases; J trimming: 5 bases; junction bases outside the gene matches: 5. From germline, CDR1 is SGHTA and CDR2 FQGNSA. CDR3 loop: CASRGQGSTEAFF. Written as DNA, the CDR3 is TGTGCCAGCAGAGGACAGGGAAGTACTGAAGCTTTCTTT.

This clonotype was detected a few times. V is TRBV19 and J is TRBJ1-1; tentatively, D is TRBD1 (6 bases). Germline CDR1 LNHDA, CDR2 SQIVND (reference sequence). With 3 bases removed from V and 8 bases from J, the gap between germline ends came to 10 bases. The CDR3 loop spans 12 amino acids. The CDR3 DNA reads TGTGCCAGTAGTATCGGACAGAGCGAAGCTTTCTTT. Translation: CASSIGQSEAFF.

The J gene is TRBJ2-7, the V gene TRBV7-2, with D possibly matching TRBD2 (5 bases). This CDR3 comprises 12 residues. The V end was cut by 2 bases, the J end by 5 bases, with 7 bases between. Germline assignment: CDR1 SGHTA and CDR2 FQGNSA. CDR3 residues: CASSLSGHEQYF. The CDR3 DNA follows: TGTGCCAGCAGCTTAAGCGGCCACGAGCAGTACTTC.

This clonotype was observed many times. The genes are TRBV7-9 and TRBJ1-4, with D possibly being TRBD1 (6 bases). CDR3 size: 12 residues. V lost 8 bases and J lost 8, with 12 bases in between. CDR1 and CDR2 from the germline V gene are SEHNR and FQNEAQ (reference sequence). In nucleotides, the CDR3 is TGTGCCAGCCTAGGGGGTGAGGAAAAACTGTTTTTT. Protein product: CASLGGEEKLFF.

The table lists this clonotype with many counts. The rearrangement links TRBV7-2 to TRBJ2-5; D is perhaps TRBD1 (6 bases). The CDR3 has 14 amino acids. Trimming pared 1 base from V and 4 bases from J, leaving 10 bases between. The germline CDR1 and CDR2 sequences are SGHTA and FQGNSA. As DNA, the CDR3 is TGTGCCAGCAGCTTAGTGGGGGCTCTAGAGACCCAGTACTTC. Protein: CASSLVGALETQYF.

This clonotype was detected ten times or more. CDR3 coding DNA: TGTGCCAGCAGCTTTAGCTGGGGCAGGGGGGACGAAAAACTGTTTTTT. The encoded protein is CASSFSWGRGDEKLFF. The chain recombines TRBV7-9 with TRBJ1-4, with 7 bases fitting TRBD1. This CDR3 region has 16 residues. Trimming cost V 3 bases and J 8 bases; bases outside gene matches: 12. The germline gives CDR1 SEHNR, CDR2 FQNEAQ (reference sequence).

This clonotype was detected ten times or more. The genes are TRBV4-3 and TRBJ2-3; 10 positions agree with TRBD2. The CDR3 runs 17 residues. Germline CDR1 and CDR2: LGHNA and YSLEER. Trimming removed 0 bases from V and 2 bases from J; junction bases left unmatched: 5. In DNA, the CDR3 is TGCGCCAGCAGCCAAGAGGTAGCGGGAGGACCCACAGATACGCAGTATTTT. This sequence encodes CASSQEVAGGPTDTQYF.

By sample share, this clonotype is medium-sized. Written as DNA, the CDR3 is TGTGCCAGCAGCTTAAACGACTACAATGAGCAGTTCTTC. It yields the protein CASSLNDYNEQFF. The chain is built from TRBV7-2 and TRBJ2-1; no clear D. Germline-derived CDR1 and CDR2 are SGHTA and FQGNSA. This CDR3 is built from 13 residues. The V and J ends lost 2 bases and 3 bases respectively, with 5 bases between them.

The V call is TRBV7-2, the J call TRBJ2-5, with D possibly TRBD1 on 6 matching bases. Germline V gives CDR1 SGHTA, CDR2 FQGNSA. The CDR3 sequence is 15 residues long. Trimming removed 5 bases from V and 0 bases from J, with 13 bases in between. The CDR3 DNA is TGTGCCAGCAGCCCTGCAGGGACAAACCAAGAGACCCAGTACTTC. Its protein is CASSPAGTNQETQYF.

This clonotype was detected ten times or more. The J gene is TRBJ2-5, the V gene TRBV5-1; perhaps TRBD1 as D (6 bases). The CDR3 totals 15 residues. Trimming pared 6 bases from V and 5 bases from J, leaving 20 bases between. Germline CDR1 is SGHRS and CDR2 is YFSETQ. The CDR3 region has the DNA TGCGCCAGCACCACGACAGGACAGAATTTGGAGACCCAGTACTTC. Protein product: CASTTTGQNLETQYF.

This clonotype rates as medium-sized. The chain recombines TRBV9 with TRBJ2-2, with TRBD1 matching over 7 bases. After removal of 4 bases from V and 1 base from J, the junction contained 7 bases not matched to a gene. Germline V gives CDR1 SGDLS, CDR2 YYNGEE. The CDR3 contains 16 residues. Here the CDR3 reads CASSPRGGGNTGELFF. The CDR3 bases are TGTGCCAGCAGCCCTCGAGGGGGCGGGAACACCGGGGAGCTGTTTTTT.

In this sample, this clonotype turned up many times. The V gene is TRBV7-3, the J gene TRBJ2-7; a possible D gene is TRBD2 (5 bases). This CDR3 is 13 amino acids long. V was clipped by 2 bases and J by 9 bases, with 14 bases between them. The germline CDR1 and CDR2 sequences are SGHTA and FQGTGA. The CDR3 sequence: CASSLESGKVQYF. The CDR3 region has the DNA TGTGCCAGCAGCTTAGAGTCGGGGAAAGTGCAGTACTTC.

V gene TRBV20-1 combines with J gene TRBJ1-5, with TRBD1 matching 9 bases. CDR1 and CDR2 from the germline V gene are DFQATT and SNEGSKA (reference sequence). The CDR3 is made up of 15 amino acids. After removal of 0 bases from V and 6 bases from J, the junction contained 6 bases not matched to a gene. The CDR3 sequence: CSARDNRGRGQPQHF. In DNA form, the CDR3 reads TGCAGTGCTAGAGATAACAGGGGGCGAGGTCAGCCCCAGCATTTT.

This clonotype is labeled as medium-sized. The CDR3 DNA follows: TGTGCCAGCAGTTACTCGAGAGGGAACCCCAGGACCCAGTACTTC. This gives the protein CASSYSRGNPRTQYF. The chain uses TRBV6-5 and TRBJ2-5; possibly TRBD2 for D (5 bases). Germline CDR1 and CDR2: MNHEY and SVGAGI. The CDR3 covers 15 residues. Trimming cost V 0 bases and J 7 bases, with 15 bases left between them.

This clonotype was counted ten times or more. The chain is built from TRBV5-4 and TRBJ2-1; TRBD2 matches 11 bases. The CDR3 is 19 residues long. The germline CDR1 and CDR2 sequences are SGHNT and YYREEE (reference sequence). After removal of 0 bases from V and 1 base from J, the junction contained 9 bases not matched to a gene. CDR3 sequence: CASSLGLAGGLGSYNEQFF. Here the CDR3 DNA reads TGTGCCAGCAGCTTGGGTCTAGCGGGAGGCTTGGGGTCCTACAATGAGCAGTTCTTC. The complete variable domain, with remaining parts taken from reference TRBV5-4 and TRBJ2-1, reads ETGVTQSPTHLIKTRGQQVTLRCSSQSGHNTVSWYQQALGQGPQFIFQYYREEENGRGNFPPRFSGLQFPNYSSELNVNALELDDSALYLCASSLGLAGGLGSYNEQFFGPGTRLTVL.